This T cell receptor beta chain originates from a study of T cell repertoires in cytomegalovirus infection. CDR3 length: 18 residues. CDR1 and CDR2 from the germline V gene are DFQATT and SNEGSKA (reference sequence). Deletions cut 4 bases from V and 9 bases from J, with 31 bases between. This clonotype was counted a few times. The antigen is undetermined. TCRdb re-called the reads with MiXCR, one entry per CDR3 protein. There are approximately 1,000,000 distinct CDR3 sequences in the sample; around 30% occur only once, and more than 12% lies in the top ten. The source was cultured CD8+ T cells from PBMCs, collected from culture after CMV antigen stimulation. The clonotype originates from a human donor in good health (CMV status not recorded). Some clones in this sample may be carry-over from other donors' samples. V is TRBV20-1 and J is TRBJ2-1, with no clear D. This CDR3 is CSATAPPADPPPSSEQFF. The DNA for the CDR3 is TGCAGTGCTACCGCCCCCCCAGCTGATCCCCCACCGTCGAGTGAGCAGTTCTTC.